This T cell receptor beta chain was sequenced for a study of beta chain features in type 1 diabetes. The CDR3 sequence is 17 residues long. V dropped 4 bases and J dropped 1; count of bases not matched to a gene: 10. Per the germline V gene, CDR1 is SGHNT and CDR2 is YYREEE (reference sequence). Expressed TCRB transcripts got sequenced, as all isolated RNA was reverse transcribed. Using immunoSEQ multiplex PCR, the repertoire was profiled, and TCRdb retains in-frame clones only, with some absent. The table records about 160,000 clones, about 8.1% of them present only once. The material sequenced was central memory CD4+ T cells from blood. The chain has TRBV5-4 and TRBJ2-3; 9 nucleotides agree with TRBD2. This TCR was sampled from a man between 18 and 35 years old in good health. CDR3 residues: CASSLRRGGSGTDTQYF. CDR3 DNA: TGTGCCAGCAGCCTAAGGCGGGGGGGGTCTGGCACAGATACGCAGTATTTT.